Below are 12 T cell receptor beta chains sequenced from a single sample in a study of T-cell memory formation after mild COVID-19. TCRdb independently ran MiXCR on the 5' RACE reads; one entry per CDR3 protein. This table has fewer than 200,000 distinct CDR3 sequences, less than 20% appearing once. The sample consisted of PBMCs or a T cell subset sorted from them (not recorded which). The receptors were sampled from a man aged 18 to 35 who had mild COVID-19 (a few samples of this study predate the infection). Cell type and time point are not known.

Only a few counts were recorded for this clonotype. V gene TRBV12-3 or TRBV12-4 combines with J gene TRBJ2-5; D perhaps matches TRBD2 (5 bases). Trimming stripped 5 bases from V and 4 bases from J, with 14 bases between. CDR3 length: 14 amino acids. CDR3 in DNA: TGTGCCAGCAGTACCCGGACGGGAACAGAGACCCAGTACTTC. It encodes CASSTRTGTETQYF.

This clonotype was found a few times. V gene TRBV11-2 combines with J gene TRBJ2-3, with TRBD2 as a possible D gene (6 bases). This CDR3 is 14 amino acids long. In germline, CDR1 is SGHAT, CDR2 FQNNGV. With 4 bases removed from V and 4 bases from J, the gap between germline ends came to 12 bases. In DNA form, the CDR3 reads TGTGCCAGCAGCTCCCGGGAGTTCCCAGATACGCAGTATTTT. Translated: CASSSREFPDTQYF.

J is TRBJ1-1 and V is TRBV27; maybe TRBD1 (5 bases). Between the trimmed V and J ends, which lost 3 bases and 7 bases, there was a span of 18 bases. Per germline, CDR1 MNHEY and CDR2 SMNVEV (reference sequence). The length of the CDR3 is 15 residues. The CDR3, as DNA: TGTGCCAGCAGTTTCCCAGGGTTAAGTTCATTTGAAGCTTTCTTT. It codes for CASSFPGLSSFEAFF.

The gene calls are TRBV2 and TRBJ1-1; D not certain. Germline CDR1 reads SNHLY; CDR2 reads FYNNEI. Trimming stripped 7 bases from V and 4 bases from J, with 13 bases between. This CDR3 has 13 amino acids. CDR3 nucleotides: TGTGCCAGCATCCGTGACTGGGTCACTGAAGCTTTCTTT. Its translation: CASIRDWVTEAFF.

In this sample, this clonotype turned up a few times. The chain has TRBV7-2 and TRBJ2-5; 12 bases agree with TRBD2. The length of the CDR3 is 15 residues. Germline CDR1 is SGHTA and CDR2 is FQGNSA. V gave up 4 bases and J gave up 5 bases; unmatched junction bases: 5. This chain's CDR3 is CASSWTSGVGETQYF. The CDR3 nucleotides read TGTGCCAGCAGCTGGACTAGCGGGGTGGGGGAGACCCAGTACTTC.

This clonotype was detected only a few times. V usage is TRBV20-1 and J usage is TRBJ2-1, with TRBD1 matching over 11 bases. CDR3 length equals 14 residues. Unmatched junction bases numbered 4, after V lost 1 base and J lost 8 bases. Germline V lookup: CDR1 DFQATT, CDR2 SNEGSKA (reference sequence). CDR3 nucleotide sequence: TGCAGTGCTAGAGGGGACAGGGGGAGGGATGAGCAGTTCTTC. Protein: CSARGDRGRDEQFF.

This chain links TRBV3-1 with TRBJ2-7; possibly TRBD1 for D (6 bases). Per the germline V gene, CDR1 is LGHDT and CDR2 is YNNKEL (reference sequence). The CDR3 extends over 16 amino acids. The V gene lost 4 bases and the J gene lost 3 bases, with 19 bases spanning the gap. Here the CDR3 reads CASSRVDRRFNYEQYF. The CDR3 nucleotides are TGTGCCAGCAGCCGAGTGGACAGACGATTCAACTACGAGCAGTACTTC.

This clonotype turned up a few times. The chain links TRBV14 to TRBJ1-2; D remains ambiguous. CDR1 SGHDN and CDR2 FVKESK come from the germline V gene. This CDR3 has 12 amino acids. V gave up 4 bases and J gave up 1 base, with 4 bases separating them. In DNA, the CDR3 is TGTGCCAGCAGCCGTATTAACTATGGCTACACCTTC. The encoded protein is CASSRINYGYTF.

Written as DNA, the CDR3 is TGTGCCAGCAGCTTGGTACCAGGGGGCCGGTACGAGCAGTACGTC. This encodes CASSLVPGGRYEQYV. The V gene is TRBV5-8, the J gene TRBJ2-7; 8 bases match TRBD1. Losses at the gene ends were 0 bases for V and 4 bases for J; bases not matched to a gene: 6. The CDR3 is made up of 15 amino acids. CDR1 SGHTS and CDR2 YDEGEE come from the germline V gene.

This clonotype was seen more than once but under ten times. Here the CDR3 DNA reads TGTGCCAGCAGCTTCGCGGGGGGAAACAATGAGCAGTTCTTC. This sequence encodes CASSFAGGNNEQFF. The chain couples TRBV5-4 to TRBJ2-1, with 8 bases aligning to TRBD2. This CDR3 region has 14 residues. The germline CDR1 and CDR2 sequences are SGHNT and YYREEE (reference sequence). Trimming cost V 2 bases and J 5 bases; bases outside gene matches: 3.

The CDR3 here is CSATGRETQYF. As DNA, the CDR3 is TGCAGTGCTACGGGGAGGGAGACCCAGTACTTC. The rearrangement uses TRBV20-1 and TRBJ2-5; possible D gene TRBD2, 6 bases. Germline-derived CDR1 and CDR2 are DFQATT and SNEGSKA (reference sequence). The CDR3 length is 11 residues. The ends were cut back, 4 bases at V and 5 bases at J, with 8 bases in the middle.

The chain is built from TRBV6-5 and TRBJ1-4, with a possible D match to TRBD1 (5 bases). The CDR3 extends over 14 amino acids. With 5 bases removed from V and 5 bases from J, the gap between germline ends came to 12 bases. The germline V gene has CDR1 MNHEY and CDR2 SVGAGI. The CDR3, as DNA: TGTGCCAGCAGTCGAGTAGGGGCAAATGAAAAACTGTTTTTT. Protein sequence: CASSRVGANEKLFF.